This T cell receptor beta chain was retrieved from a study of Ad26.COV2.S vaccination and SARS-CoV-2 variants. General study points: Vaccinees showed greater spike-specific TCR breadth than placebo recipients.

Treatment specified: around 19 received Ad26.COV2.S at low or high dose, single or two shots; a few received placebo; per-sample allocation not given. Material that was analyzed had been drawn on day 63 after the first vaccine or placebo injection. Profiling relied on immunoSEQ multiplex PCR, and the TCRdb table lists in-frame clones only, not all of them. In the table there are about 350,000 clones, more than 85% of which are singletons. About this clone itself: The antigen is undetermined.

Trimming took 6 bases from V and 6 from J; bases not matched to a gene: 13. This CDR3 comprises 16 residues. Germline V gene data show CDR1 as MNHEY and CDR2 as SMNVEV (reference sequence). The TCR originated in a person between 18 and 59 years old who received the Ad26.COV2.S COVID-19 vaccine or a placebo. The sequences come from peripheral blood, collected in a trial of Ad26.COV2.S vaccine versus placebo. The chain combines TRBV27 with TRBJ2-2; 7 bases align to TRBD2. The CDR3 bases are TGTGCCAGCAGAATTACTAGCGCAGAACTACCCGGGGAGCTGTTTTTT. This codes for CASRITSAELPGELFF.